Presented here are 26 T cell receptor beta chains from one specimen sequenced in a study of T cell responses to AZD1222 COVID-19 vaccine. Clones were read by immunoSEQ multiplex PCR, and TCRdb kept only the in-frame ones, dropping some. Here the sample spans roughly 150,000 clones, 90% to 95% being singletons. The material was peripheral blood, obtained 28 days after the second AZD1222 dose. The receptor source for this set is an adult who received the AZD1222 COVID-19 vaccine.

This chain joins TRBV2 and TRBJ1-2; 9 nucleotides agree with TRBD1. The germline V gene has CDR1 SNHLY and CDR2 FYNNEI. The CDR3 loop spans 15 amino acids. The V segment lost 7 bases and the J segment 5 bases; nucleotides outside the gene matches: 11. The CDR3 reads CASNVNRGQEYGYTF. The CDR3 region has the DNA TGTGCCAGCAACGTGAACAGGGGGCAAGAATATGGCTACACCTTC.

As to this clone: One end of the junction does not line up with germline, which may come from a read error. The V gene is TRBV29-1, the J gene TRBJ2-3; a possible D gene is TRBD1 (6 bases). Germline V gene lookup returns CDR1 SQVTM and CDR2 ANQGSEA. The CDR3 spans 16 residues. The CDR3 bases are TGCAGCGTGGAAGGGACCCCAGGGGACCTCACAGATACGCAGTATTTT. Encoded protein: CSVEGTPGDLTDTQYF.

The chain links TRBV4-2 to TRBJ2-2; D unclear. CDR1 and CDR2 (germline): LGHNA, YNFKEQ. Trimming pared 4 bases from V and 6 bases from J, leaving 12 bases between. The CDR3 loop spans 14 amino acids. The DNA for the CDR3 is TGTGCCAGCAGCCCCCTAATCCACCCCGGGGAGCTGTTTTTT. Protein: CASSPLIHPGELFF.

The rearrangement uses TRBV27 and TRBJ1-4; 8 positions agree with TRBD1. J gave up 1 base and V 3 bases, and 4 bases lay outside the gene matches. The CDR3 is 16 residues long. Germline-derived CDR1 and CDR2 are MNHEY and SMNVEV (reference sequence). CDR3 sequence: CASSFGQGRTNEKLFF. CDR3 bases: TGTGCCAGCAGTTTTGGACAGGGTAGAACTAATGAAAAACTGTTTTTT. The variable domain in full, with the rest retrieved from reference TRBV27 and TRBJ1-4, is EAQVTQNPRYLITVTGKKLTVTCSQNMNHEYMSWYRQDPGLGLRQIYYSMNVEVTDKGDVPEGYKVSRKEKRNFPLILESPSPNQTSLYFCASSFGQGRTNEKLFFGSGTQLSVL.

The CDR3 is CASSASGSSGANVLTF. Written as DNA, the CDR3 is TGTGCCAGCAGCGCCTCGGGGAGCTCTGGGGCCAACGTCCTGACTTTC. The J gene is TRBJ2-6, the V gene TRBV9; perhaps TRBD2 as D (5 bases). CDR1 is SGDLS, CDR2 YYNGEE, per germline. This CDR3 comprises 16 residues. V dropped 3 bases and J dropped 0 bases, with 10 bases sitting between them.

The CDR3 region is CASSVRRARRGYEQYF. The DNA for the CDR3 is TGTGCCAGCAGCGTAAGGAGGGCGAGACGGGGCTACGAGCAGTACTTC. V and J are TRBV9 and TRBJ2-7; TRBD2 might be the D (6 bases). The V gene lost 1 base and the J gene lost 3 bases, with 17 bases spanning the gap. This CDR3 is built from 16 residues. Germline CDR1 SGDLS, CDR2 YYNGEE.

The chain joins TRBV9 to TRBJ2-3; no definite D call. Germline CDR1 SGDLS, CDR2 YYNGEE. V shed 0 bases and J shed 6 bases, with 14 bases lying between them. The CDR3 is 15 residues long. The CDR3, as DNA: TGTGCCAGCAGCGTAGAGGTCAATGCCTGGGATACGCAGTATTTT. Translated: CASSVEVNAWDTQYF.

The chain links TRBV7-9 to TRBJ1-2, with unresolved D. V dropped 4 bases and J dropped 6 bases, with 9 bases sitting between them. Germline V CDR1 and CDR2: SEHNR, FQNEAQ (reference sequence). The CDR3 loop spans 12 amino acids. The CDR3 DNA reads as TGTGCCAGCAGCTCGGGGAGGGATGGCTACACCTTC. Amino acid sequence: CASSSGRDGYTF.

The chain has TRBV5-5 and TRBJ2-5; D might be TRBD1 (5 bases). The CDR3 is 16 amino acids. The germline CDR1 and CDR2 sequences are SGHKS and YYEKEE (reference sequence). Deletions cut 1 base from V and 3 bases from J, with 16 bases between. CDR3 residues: CASSLRPGAPKETQYF. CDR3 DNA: TGTGCCAGCAGCTTGAGGCCTGGGGCCCCCAAAGAGACCCAGTACTTC.

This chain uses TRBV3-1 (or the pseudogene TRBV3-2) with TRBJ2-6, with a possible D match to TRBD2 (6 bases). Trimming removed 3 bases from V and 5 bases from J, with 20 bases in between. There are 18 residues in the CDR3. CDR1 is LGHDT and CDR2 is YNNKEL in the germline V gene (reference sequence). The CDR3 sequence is CASSQDTSLPGRANVLTF. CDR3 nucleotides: TGTGCCAGCAGCCAGGATACTAGCCTACCGGGCCGGGCCAACGTCCTGACTTTC.

CDR3 sequence: CASRRDGLPQETQYF. As DNA, the CDR3 is TGTGCCAGCAGGCGAGACGGGCTGCCTCAAGAGACCCAGTACTTC. V is TRBV28 and J is TRBJ2-5; D call uncertain. With 6 bases removed from V and 2 bases from J, the gap between germline ends came to 16 bases. The CDR3 totals 15 residues. CDR1 is MDHEN and CDR2 is SYDVKM in the germline V gene.

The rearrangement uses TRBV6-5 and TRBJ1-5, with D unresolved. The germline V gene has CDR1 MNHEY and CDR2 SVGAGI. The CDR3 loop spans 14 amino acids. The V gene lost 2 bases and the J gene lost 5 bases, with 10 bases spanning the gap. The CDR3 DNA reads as TGTGCCAGCAGTTACATGGGTTTTGATCAGCCCCAGCATTTT. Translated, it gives CASSYMGFDQPQHF.

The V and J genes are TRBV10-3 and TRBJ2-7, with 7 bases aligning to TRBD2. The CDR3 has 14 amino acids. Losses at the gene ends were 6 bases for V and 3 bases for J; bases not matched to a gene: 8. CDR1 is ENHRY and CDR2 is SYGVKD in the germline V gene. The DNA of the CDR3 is TGTGCCATCAGAACCCCTGGGGGGGACTACGAGCAGTACTTC. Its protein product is CAIRTPGGDYEQYF.

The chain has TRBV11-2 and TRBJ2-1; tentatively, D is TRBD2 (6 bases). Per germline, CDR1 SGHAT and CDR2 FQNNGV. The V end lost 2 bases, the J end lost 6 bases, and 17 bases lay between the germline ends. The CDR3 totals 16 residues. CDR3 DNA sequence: TGTGCCAGCAGCTTATGGCGGGATCCCGAACTCAATGAGCAGTTCTTC. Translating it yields CASSLWRDPELNEQFF.

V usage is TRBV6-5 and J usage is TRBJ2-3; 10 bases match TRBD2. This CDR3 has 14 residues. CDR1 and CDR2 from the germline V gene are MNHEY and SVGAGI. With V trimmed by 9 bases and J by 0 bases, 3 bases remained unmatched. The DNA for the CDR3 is TGTGCCAGTAGAGCGGGAGGGAGCACAGATACGCAGTATTTT. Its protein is CASRAGGSTDTQYF.

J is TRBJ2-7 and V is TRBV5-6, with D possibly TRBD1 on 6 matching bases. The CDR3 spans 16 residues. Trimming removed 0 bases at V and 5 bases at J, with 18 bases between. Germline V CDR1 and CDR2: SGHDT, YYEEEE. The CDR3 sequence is CASSLGGHLTRHEQYF. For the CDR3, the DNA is TGTGCCAGCAGCTTGGGGGGACACTTAACACGCCACGAGCAGTACTTC.

DNA of the CDR3: TGTGCCAGCAGCCTCCAGACGGGTTTGAACACTGAAGCTTTCTTT. Residues: CASSLQTGLNTEAFF. The chain uses TRBV16 and TRBJ1-1; D unclear. Looked up from germline, CDR1 is KGHSY and CDR2 is FQNENV. V was shortened by 4 bases and J by 0 bases, with 12 bases between the two germline ends. The CDR3 consists of 15 residues. Filled out from reference TRBV16 and TRBJ1-1, the complete variable domain reads GEEVAQTPKHLVRGEGQKAKLYCAPIKGHSYVFWYQQVLKNEFKFLISFQNENVFDETGMPKERFSAKCLPNSPCSLEIQATKLEDSAVYFCASSLQTGLNTEAFFGQGTRLTVV.

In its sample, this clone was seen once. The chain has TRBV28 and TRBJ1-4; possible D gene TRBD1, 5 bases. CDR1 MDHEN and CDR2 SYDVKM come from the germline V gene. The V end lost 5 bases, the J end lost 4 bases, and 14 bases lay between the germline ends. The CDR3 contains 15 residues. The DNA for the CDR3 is TGTGCCAGCAGTCGCCAGGGCTCGGGTAATGAAAAACTGTTTTTT. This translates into CASSRQGSGNEKLFF.

DNA of the CDR3: TGTGCCAGCAGCCAAGACTCCGGGAGGAACCGGACCCCTGAAGCTTTCTTT. Its translation: CASSQDSGRNRTPEAFF. V and J are TRBV3-1 (or the pseudogene TRBV3-2) and TRBJ1-1; unclear D gene. The CDR3 sequence is 17 residues long. V was shortened by 0 bases and J by 6 bases, with 20 bases between the two germline ends. Germline assignment: CDR1 LGHDT and CDR2 YNNKEL (reference sequence).

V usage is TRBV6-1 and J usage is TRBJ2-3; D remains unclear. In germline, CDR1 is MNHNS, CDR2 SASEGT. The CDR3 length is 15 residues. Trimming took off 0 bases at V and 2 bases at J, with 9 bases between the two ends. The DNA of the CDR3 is TGTGCCAGCAGTGAAGCGCGTCCGATCACAGATACGCAGTATTTT. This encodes CASSEARPITDTQYF.

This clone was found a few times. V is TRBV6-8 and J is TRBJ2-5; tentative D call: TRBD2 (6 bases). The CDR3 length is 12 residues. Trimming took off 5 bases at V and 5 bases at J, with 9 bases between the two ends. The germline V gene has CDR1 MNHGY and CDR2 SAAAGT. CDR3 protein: CASSPGEETQYF. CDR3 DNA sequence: TGTGCCAGCAGTCCGGGGGAGGAGACCCAGTACTTC.

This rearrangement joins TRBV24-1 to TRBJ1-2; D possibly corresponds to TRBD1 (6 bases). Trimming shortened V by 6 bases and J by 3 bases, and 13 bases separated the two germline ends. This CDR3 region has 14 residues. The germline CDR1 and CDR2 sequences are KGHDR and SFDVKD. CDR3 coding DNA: TGTGCCACCAGTAAGGGACACACTGACTATGGCTACACCTTC. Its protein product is CATSKGHTDYGYTF.

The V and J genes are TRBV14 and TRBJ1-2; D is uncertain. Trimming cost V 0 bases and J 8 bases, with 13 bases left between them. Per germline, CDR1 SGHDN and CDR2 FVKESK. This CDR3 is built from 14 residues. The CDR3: CASSQDLGSSGYTF. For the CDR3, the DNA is TGTGCCAGCAGCCAAGATCTGGGTTCGTCGGGCTACACCTTC.

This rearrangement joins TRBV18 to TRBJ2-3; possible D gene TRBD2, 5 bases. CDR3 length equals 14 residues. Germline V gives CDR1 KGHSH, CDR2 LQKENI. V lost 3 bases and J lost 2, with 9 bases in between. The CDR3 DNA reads TGTGCCAGCTCACCCCCGGGGTTCACAGATACGCAGTATTTT. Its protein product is CASSPPGFTDTQYF.

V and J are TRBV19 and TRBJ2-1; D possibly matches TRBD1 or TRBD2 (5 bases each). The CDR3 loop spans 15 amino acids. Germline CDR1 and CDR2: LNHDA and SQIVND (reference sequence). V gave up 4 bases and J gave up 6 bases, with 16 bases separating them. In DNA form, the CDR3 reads TGTGCCAGTAGTACCGTCTGGGGGATCCTCAATGAGCAGTTCTTC. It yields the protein CASSTVWGILNEQFF.

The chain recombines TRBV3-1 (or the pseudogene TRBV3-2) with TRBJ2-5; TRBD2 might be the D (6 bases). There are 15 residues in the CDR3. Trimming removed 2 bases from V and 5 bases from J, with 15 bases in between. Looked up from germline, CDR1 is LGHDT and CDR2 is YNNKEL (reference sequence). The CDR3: CASSQLAEGGETQYF. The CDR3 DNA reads TGTGCCAGCAGCCAATTAGCGGAAGGCGGGGAGACCCAGTACTTC.